This TCR beta chain was documented in a study of cytomegalovirus exposure and HLA in healthy donors. Unmatched junction bases numbered 2, after V lost 7 bases and J lost 0 bases. The CDR3 runs to 15 residues. Germline assignment: CDR1 LNHDA and CDR2 SQIVND (reference sequence). PCR amplification relied on 60 Vbeta primers (plus 13 Jbeta primers). This table comes from immunoSEQ multiplex PCR, and its TCRdb copy is limited to in-frame clones, with some not included. The sample contains fewer than 200,000 clones, about 80% of which appear only once. The sample was PBMCs. The clonotype originates from a man aged 35 to 55 in good health and CMV-seropositive. This chain connects TRBV19 to TRBJ2-7; 14 nucleotides align to TRBD2. The CDR3 region is CASKGTSGSSYEQYF. For the CDR3, the DNA is TGTGCCAGTAAGGGGACTAGCGGGAGCTCCTACGAGCAGTACTTC.